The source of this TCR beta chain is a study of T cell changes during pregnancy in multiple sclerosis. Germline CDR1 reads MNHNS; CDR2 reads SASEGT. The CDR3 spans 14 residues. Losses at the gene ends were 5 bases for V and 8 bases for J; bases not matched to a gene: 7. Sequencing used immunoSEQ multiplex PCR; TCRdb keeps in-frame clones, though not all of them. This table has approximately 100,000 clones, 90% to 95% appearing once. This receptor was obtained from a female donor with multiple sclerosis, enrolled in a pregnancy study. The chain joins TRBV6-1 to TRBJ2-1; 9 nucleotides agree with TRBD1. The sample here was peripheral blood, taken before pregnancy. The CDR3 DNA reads TGTGCCAGCAGTCCAGGGACAGGGTGGCATGAGCAGTTCTTC. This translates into CASSPGTGWHEQFF.